This T cell receptor beta chain was sequenced for a study of T cell responses to AZD1222 COVID-19 vaccine (dated by TCRdb to 2020 to 2022). About the full investigation: Because spike-specific TCR depth and breadth did not differ between the two schedules, AZD1222 recipients who got a second dose at roughly 4 weeks were pooled with those who got a second dose at roughly 12 weeks. TCR sequencing covered approximately 230 trial participants: about 210 given two doses of AZD1222 and 26 given two doses of MenACWY control vaccine. Trial participants were enrolled by age into subgroups of 18-55, 56-69 and 70-plus years, and about 150, 27 and 61 TCR-sequenced participants, respectively, were included in these subgroups. Overall study results and their limits: Because no day 14 peak-response samples were available, the repertoires could be characterized only after the peak T cell response. Epitopes outside the regions mutated in the B.1.351 and B.1.1.7 variants were reportedly recognized by nearly half of the unique spike-specific TCRs. Conclusions about previously exposed vaccinees were limited because only 5 or 6 AZD1222 recipients were SARS-CoV-2 seropositive at baseline. Participants were mostly white British and included more females than males, and it was suggested by the authors that clonal diversity may have been underestimated. After two AZD1222 doses, both the breadth and the depth of spike-specific TCRs were significantly higher than at day 0 and than in MenACWY recipients. The 56-69-year group was small, and its depth increase did not reach significance, likely because of low power. CD4 TCRs associated with the vaccine covered the entire spike protein, and the dominant responses were in regions 160-218 and 743-854.

The CDR3 regions of human TCRbeta chains were subjected to immunosequencing. The paper's data handling went like this. TCRs in the repertoires were matched against a reference library of SARS-CoV-2-specific TCRs that had been generated with the MIRA antigen-specificity platform. Breadth was defined as the fraction of unique TCRs that were SARS-CoV-2-associated, and depth was defined as the fraction of total T cells that were SARS-CoV-2-associated. Using the MIRA data, each spike-specific TCR was assigned both to the spike region to which the TCR was reactive and to a CD4 or CD8 class. Log10-transformed breadth and depth values were compared by one-way ANOVA with Sidak's multiple comparisons tests. TCRdb took over this immuneACCESS table, retaining in-frame rearrangements with V and J assigned. Such tables are incomplete; in checked studies, under half of the missing clones stem from an unresolved V gene, and the remainder is unexplained. V and J calls and clone size come straight from that table; D and trimming were deduced from the DNA. The table for this sample lists tens of thousands of clones; approximately 88% of them were counted only once. The top ten clones comprise 2% to 2.5% of the sample.

Counted from cysteine to phenylalanine, this CDR3 has 15 amino acids. Just CDR3 DNA is preserved here, 45 bases in frame from base 1. Trimming removed 1 base from V and 2 bases from J; the gene matches leave 4 bases unexplained. Looking up the germline V gene yields CDR1 SGHVS and CDR2 FQNEAQ. As to this clone: What antigen it recognizes has not been identified. No per-base quality is available; no much larger clone lies one base away.

In the paper's terms, the time point label means: baseline before first vaccination. The vaccinee samples were drawn from two UK trials, COV001 and COV002, one of which was a single-blind randomized controlled phase 2/3 trial testing AZD1222 (ChAdOx1 nCoV-19) in healthy adults. For TCRbeta chain sequencing, PBMC samples from trial participants were taken at day 0 and at day 28 after the second dose. Source: peripheral blood, taken on day 0 of AZD1222 vaccination. The chain joins TRBV7-8 to TRBJ1-1; 7 middle bases align to TRBD1. This receptor was obtained from an adult in good health. The DNA sequence is given as TGTGCCAGCAGCTTAGTAGGGGGCTCAAACACTGAAGCTTTCTTT. It encodes CASSLVGGSNTEAFF.